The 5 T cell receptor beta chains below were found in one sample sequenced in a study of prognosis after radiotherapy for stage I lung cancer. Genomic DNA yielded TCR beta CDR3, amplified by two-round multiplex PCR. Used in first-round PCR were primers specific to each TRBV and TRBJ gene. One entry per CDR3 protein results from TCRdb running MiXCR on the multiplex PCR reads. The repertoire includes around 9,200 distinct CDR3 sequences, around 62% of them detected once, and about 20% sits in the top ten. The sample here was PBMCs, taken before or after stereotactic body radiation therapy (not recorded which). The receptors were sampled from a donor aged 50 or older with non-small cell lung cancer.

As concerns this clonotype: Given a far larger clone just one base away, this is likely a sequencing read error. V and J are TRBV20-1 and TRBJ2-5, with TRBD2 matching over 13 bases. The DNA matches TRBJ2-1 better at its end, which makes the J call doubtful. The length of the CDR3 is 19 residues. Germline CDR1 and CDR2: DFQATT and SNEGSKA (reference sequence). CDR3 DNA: TGCAGTGCTAGAGATCTCACTAGCGGGAGGGCCCCTGTTGGCAATGAGCAGTTCTTC. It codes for CSARDLTSGRAPVGNEQFF.

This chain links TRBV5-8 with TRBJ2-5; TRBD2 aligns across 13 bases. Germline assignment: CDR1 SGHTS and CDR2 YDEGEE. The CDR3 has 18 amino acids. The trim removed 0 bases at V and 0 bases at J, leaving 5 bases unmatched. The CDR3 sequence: CASSLGWTSGGNQETQYF. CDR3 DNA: TGTGCCAGCAGCTTGGGGTGGACTAGCGGGGGAAACCAAGAGACCCAGTACTTC.

The chain's CDR3 is CASSYPQGGGRYTGELFF. In DNA form, the CDR3 reads TGTGCCAGCAGTTACCCACAGGGGGGAGGACGTTACACCGGGGAGCTGTTTTTT. V is TRBV6-5 and J is TRBJ2-2; 8 positions agree with TRBD1. This CDR3 spans 18 amino acids. CDR1 and CDR2 from the germline V gene are MNHEY and SVGAGI. Germline trimming cut 2 bases from V and 3 bases from J; bases unmatched to any gene: 11.

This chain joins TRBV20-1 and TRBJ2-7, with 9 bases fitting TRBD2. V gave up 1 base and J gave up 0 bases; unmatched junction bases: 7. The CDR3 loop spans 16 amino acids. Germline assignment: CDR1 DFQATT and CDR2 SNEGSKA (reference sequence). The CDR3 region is CSARAYRLAASYEQYF. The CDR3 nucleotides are TGCAGTGCTAGAGCATATCGACTAGCGGCCTCCTACGAGCAGTACTTC.

The DNA for the CDR3 is TGTGCCAGCAGTTTATGGGGTTCCTATGGCTACACCTTC. The encoded protein is CASSLWGSYGYTF. V is TRBV6-4 and J is TRBJ1-2; the D is unclear. Per the germline V gene, CDR1 is MRHNA and CDR2 is SNTAGT. The V end lost 5 bases, the J end lost 4 bases, and 11 bases lay between the germline ends. The CDR3 has 13 residues.